The 3 T cell receptor beta chains in this list originate from one sample, sequenced in a study of blood T cell repertoires in COVID-19 (dated by TCRdb to the early 2020s). The method behind the library was the immunoSEQ multiplex PCR assay. This is the immuneACCESS table as TCRdb keeps it, with only in-frame sequences that have V and J called. A part of the clones is gone; compared with another copy, unresolved V genes explain less than half, and the rest is unexplained. The sample data list about 480,000 clones, and 70% to 90% of these were observed just once. The ten most abundant clones make up approximately 2% of the sample. Sequencing was carried out using PBMCs or T cells enriched from blood (not recorded which). The source of these receptors is a middle-aged woman who had recovered from COVID-19.

Only a few counts were recorded for this clone. The V gene is TRBV18, the J gene TRBJ1-3, with TRBD1 identical over 8 bases. The V segment lost 3 bases and the J segment 2 bases; nucleotides outside the gene matches: 0. Germline V gives CDR1 KGHSH, CDR2 LQKENI. The CDR3 consists of 14 residues. The CDR3 loop reads CASSPGQAGNTIYF. The DNA for the CDR3 is TGTGCCAGCTCACCGGGACAGGCTGGAAACACCATATATTTT. Based on the CDR3 plus reference TRBV18 and TRBJ1-3, the full variable domain is NAGVMQNPRHLVRRRGQEARLRCSPMKGHSHVYWYRQLPEEGLKFMVYLQKENIIDESGMPKERFSAEFPKEGPSILRIQQVVRGDSAAYFCASSPGQAGNTIYFGEGSWLTVV.

This chain connects TRBV29-1 to TRBJ2-3, with TRBD1 matching 9 bases. V was pared by 6 bases and J by 6 bases, with 10 bases of the junction left unmatched. CDR1 and CDR2 from the germline V gene are SQVTM and ANQGSEA. The CDR3 sequence is 14 residues long. The CDR3 loop reads CSVEGQGGSDTQYF. CDR3 coding DNA: TGCAGCGTCGAGGGACAGGGAGGGAGTGATACGCAGTATTTT.

This clone was counted between two and nine times. V gene TRBV3-1 (or the pseudogene TRBV3-2) combines with J gene TRBJ1-1; perhaps TRBD1 as D (6 bases). Trimming took off 1 base at V and 11 bases at J, with 14 bases between the two ends. The germline CDR1 and CDR2 sequences are LGHDT and YNNKEL (reference sequence). CDR3 length equals 13 residues. The CDR3 is CASSQVGGAGAFF. The CDR3 coding sequence is TGTGCCAGCAGCCAAGTTGGGGGCGCCGGGGCTTTCTTT.